This record looks at one TCR beta chain sequence and its context. This clone appeared a single time. What this receptor recognizes is not known. Per-base qualities were not stored, and no clone one base away is much larger. The CDR1 and CDR2 encoded by the germline V gene are SGDLS and YYNGEE. Taken from cysteine to phenylalanine, the CDR3 has 14 residues. Only CDR3 DNA remains: 42 bases, in frame from the first base. Compared with germline, V lacks 5 bases and J lacks 6 bases; bases without a gene match: 8. The immunoSEQ Assay was used to sequence TCRbeta CDR3 regions. After extraction, genomic DNA underwent amplification by bias-controlled multiplex PCR, followed by high-throughput sequencing. Processing in the source paper ran as follows. Collapsing and filtering of sequences were performed to quantify the absolute abundance of each unique TCRbeta CDR3 region. Usable DNA was measured by amplifying reference genes present in all nucleated cells, and TCRbeta template counts were normalized to that usable DNA to estimate T cell fraction. Repertoire TCRs were annotated as SARS-CoV-2-specific when V gene, CDR3 amino acid sequence and J gene were exactly matched to a known reactive TCR set. The reference SARS-CoV-2 TCR set was derived from MIRA and filtered for enrichment in COVID-19-positive ImmuneCODE repertoires, a step that removed public or cross-reactive TCRs. Using the MIRA antigens, annotated TCRs were further analysed by specific ORF or by position within an ORF. Breadth was defined as annotated unique rearrangements over total unique productive rearrangements; depth was the summed frequency of those rearrangements. Two-sided Wilcoxon rank-sum tests were used to compare TCR breadth between groups. Imported from immuneACCESS, the table was reduced by TCRdb to in-frame sequences with V and J called. These copies leave out some clones; in studies compared against another copy, an unresolved V gene accounts for under half, and the cause of the remainder is not known. V, J and clone size are those of that table, while D and trimming were read from the DNA. In all, the sample holds around 400,000 clones, and approximately 90% of those were seen once. Together, the top ten hold roughly an eighth of the sample.

The treatment or condition tag for this specimen amounts to: roughly 18 received Ad26.COV2.S at low or high dose, single or two shots; roughly five received placebo; per-sample allocation not given. Repertoires of vaccine and placebo recipients were sequenced from samples collected on day 63 after the first injection. Cohort 1b enrolled around 24 adults aged 18-55 years at a single site in Boston, USA, between 29 July and 7 August 2020. Ad26.COV2.S consisted of a replication-incompetent adenovirus type 26 vector by which a prefusion-stabilized SARS-CoV-2 spike protein from the original Wuhan strain was expressed. These data originate in a study of Ad26.COV2.S vaccination and SARS-CoV-2 variants (TCRdb year 2021). The study in broad terms: Vaccine-arm donors were drawn from COV1001, a multicentre, randomized, double-blind, placebo-controlled phase I-IIa trial of Ad26.COV2.S in healthy adults. Ad26.COV2.S was administered intramuscularly at a dose of 5x10^10 or 1x10^11 viral particles, either as one shot or as two shots given 56 days apart. The specificity and breadth of SARS-CoV-2-reactive T cell receptors after Ad26.COV2.S vaccination were assessed by TCRbeta repertoire sequencing. The TCR-sequenced set comprised around 32 samples: about 19 Ad26.COV2.S vaccine recipients, 5 placebo recipients and 8 SARS-CoV-2 convalescent individuals. Participants in the trial were split at random into five groups of five each, receiving low-dose or high-dose Ad26.COV2.S once or twice, or else placebo on both occasions. Investigators remained blinded to trial group allocation during experiments and outcome assessment. Broad study findings and their caveats: After vaccination, spike-specific CD8+ and CD4+ T cell responses were reported to show substantial breadth. The authors noted that total T cell responses may have been underestimated by the TCR breadth and depth analyses. Comparing responses between vaccine doses or regimens was not something the study was powered to do. Comparable non-spike TCR breadth was observed between vaccine and placebo recipients, consistent with only spike being contained in the vaccine. Higher spike-specific TCR breadth was observed in Ad26.COV2.S recipients than in placebo recipients (P = 0.0014).

This specimen was peripheral blood, taken in a trial of Ad26.COV2.S vaccine versus placebo. The sequence derives from a person between 18 and 65 years old who received the Ad26.COV2.S COVID-19 vaccine or a placebo. The chain couples TRBV9 to TRBJ1-5, and 7 bases in between align with TRBD1. The CDR3 region reads CASSRTGVGQPQHF. In nucleotide form, the sequence is TGTGCCAGCAGTAGAACAGGGGTCGGTCAGCCCCAGCATTTT.